Given below is one T cell receptor beta chain in context. This sample is part of a study of CD8 T cells in Susac syndrome. About 0.5 to 1 ug RNA was reverse transcribed with random hexamers. A single record per CDR3 protein comes from TCRdb applying MiXCR to the immunoSEQ multiplex PCR reads. The sample lists a few hundred thousand distinct CDR3 sequences, about 90% occurring once. Germline V lookup: CDR1 MNHEY, CDR2 SMNVEV (reference sequence). V was cut by 6 bases and J by 5 bases, with 27 bases left in between. The CDR3 runs 18 residues. Source material: CD8+ T cells from PBMCs. This sequence originates from a human donor with multiple sclerosis. V usage is TRBV27 and J usage is TRBJ2-3; D may be TRBD2 (6 bases). CDR3 coding DNA: TGTGCCAGCAGCGATGCGACTAGGGGCGCTGGAGGGAGAGATACGCAGTATTTT. Amino acids: CASSDATRGAGGRDTQYF.